The 3 T cell receptor beta chains presented below share a single source sample, sequenced in a study of monozygotic twins with inflammatory bowel disease. TCRdb re-called the 5' RACE reads; every CDR3 protein appears as one record, without DNA. This listing includes more than 120,000 distinct CDR3 sequences. Sequenced input: blood. Source of these receptors: a human donor with ulcerative colitis or Crohn's disease, or a healthy co-twin of an affected twin (not recorded which).

The V call is TRBV21-1, the J call TRBJ2-7; the TCRdb call, TRBD1, lacks DNA for checking. TRBV21-1 has pseudogene status. The CDR3 runs 17 residues. CDR3 in amino acids: CASSKETRGTGGNEQYF.

This chain uses TRBV11-2 with TRBJ2-7; absent DNA, TCRdb's TRBD1 call cannot be checked. Germline assignment: CDR1 SGHAT and CDR2 FQNNGV. The CDR3 totals 17 residues. The CDR3 here is CASSLVWGRDRGEEQYF.

The chain links TRBV19 to TRBJ1-1; the D call from TCRdb, TRBD1, cannot be confirmed without DNA. Germline CDR1 LNHDA, CDR2 SQIVND (reference sequence). The CDR3 extends over 15 amino acids. The CDR3 sequence: CASSTIQGLNTEAFF. The variable domain in full, completed from reference TRBV19 and TRBJ1-1, reads DGGITQSPKYLFRKEGQNVTLSCEQNLNHDAMYWYRQDPGQGLRLIYYSQIVNDFQKGDIAEGYSVSREKKESFPLTVTSAQKNPTAFYLCASSTIQGLNTEAFFGQGTRLTVV.